A single sample gave rise to the 18 T cell receptor beta chains below, sequenced in a study of molecular identifiers for immune sequencing clone quantification. TCRdb ran MiXCR on the PCR reads and lists one entry per CDR3 protein. Of a few hundred thousand distinct CDR3 sequences listed, about 22% are singletons. The sequenced sample was naive CD8+ T cells from blood, with Jurkat cell RNA spiked in. As for subset: FACS-sorted CD8+CD4-CCR7+CD45RA+ naive T cells. The receptors derive from a human donor in good health. Some libraries in this study had Jurkat cell RNA spiked in.

Ten or more counts support this clonotype. The V gene is TRBV2, the J gene TRBJ1-4, with a possible D match to TRBD1 (5 bases). The CDR3 length is 16 residues. The ends were cut back, 3 bases at V and 4 bases at J, with 15 bases in the middle. Germline V CDR1 and CDR2: SNHLY, FYNNEI. The CDR3 DNA follows: TGTGCCAGCAGTGACGCCTCCGGGACCGTTAATGAAAAACTGTTTTTT. Translation gives CASSDASGTVNEKLFF.

This clonotype has ten or more counts. V gene TRBV12-3 or TRBV12-4 combines with J gene TRBJ1-5, with D maybe TRBD1 (5 bases). The CDR3 length is 16 residues. The V end was cut by 4 bases, the J end by 2 bases, with 15 bases between. This chain's CDR3 is CASSSPEGVGNQPQHF. CDR3 bases: TGTGCCAGCAGTTCCCCGGAAGGGGTCGGCAATCAGCCCCAGCATTTT.

As to this clonotype: A read error may explain this, as a much larger clone is one base away. The V call is TRBV6-5, the J call TRBJ1-1; a weak D match, TRBD1 (5 bases). Germline V gene sequence: CDR1 MNHEY, CDR2 SVGAGI. The V end was cut by 6 bases, the J end by 1 base, with 9 bases between. The CDR3 is made up of 13 amino acids. The CDR3 reads CASRGRGNTEAFF. CDR3 nucleotide sequence: TGTGCCAGCAGGGGACGAGGGAACACTGAAGCTTTCTTT.

Regarding this clonotype: A single base separates this from a much larger clone, so it may be a read error. The V call is TRBV13, the J call TRBJ2-3; 9 nucleotides align to TRBD1. Germline V gene lookup returns CDR1 PRHDT and CDR2 FYEKMQ (reference sequence). The CDR3 loop spans 15 amino acids. J was trimmed by 5 bases and V by 1 base; bases with no gene match: 4. CDR3 region: CASSLVQGAGDTQYF. The DNA for the CDR3 is TGTGCCAGCAGCTTAGTACAGGGGGCAGGAGATACGCAGTATTTT.

V is TRBV7-9 and J is TRBJ1-5; D call uncertain. This CDR3 has 14 residues. Looked up from germline, CDR1 is SEHNR and CDR2 is FQNEAQ (reference sequence). V was shortened by 5 bases and J by 4 bases, with 12 bases between the two germline ends. The CDR3 nucleotides read TGTGCCAGCAGCCCCGGGCGAAAGAATCAGCCCCAGCATTTT. Its protein product is CASSPGRKNQPQHF.

This chain joins TRBV7-6 and TRBJ2-5; 10 bases line up with TRBD2. The CDR3 totals 14 residues. From germline, CDR1 is SGHVS and CDR2 FNYEAQ. Trimming at V came to 4 bases and at J to 5 bases, leaving 4 bases not matched to a gene. This CDR3 is CASSYPSGGETQYF. CDR3 DNA sequence: TGTGCCAGCAGCTACCCTAGCGGGGGTGAGACCCAGTACTTC.

J is TRBJ1-2 and V is TRBV7-9; 7 positions agree with TRBD1. V was clipped by 10 bases and J by 0 bases; unmatched bases: 5. This CDR3 contains 13 residues. CDR1 is SEHNR, CDR2 FQNEAQ, per germline (reference sequence). The CDR3 loop reads CAISGTANYGYTF. The CDR3 DNA sequence: TGTGCCATCTCCGGGACAGCTAACTATGGCTACACCTTC.

This sequence joins TRBV4-3 and TRBJ2-7; 7 bases align to TRBD1. The CDR3 contains 15 residues. The ends lost 0 bases at V and 2 bases at J; junction bases unmatched: 4. The V gene's germline CDR1 is LGHNA and CDR2 YSLEER. The CDR3 DNA reads TGCGCCAGCAGCCAAGAGACAGGGTTAGCCTACGAGCAGTACTTC. It is translated as CASSQETGLAYEQYF.

This clonotype was counted only a few times. The CDR3 DNA sequence: TGTGCCAGCAGGGGTCGGGAAAACAATGAGCAGTTCTTC. Its protein is CASRGRENNEQFF. This sequence joins TRBV7-9 and TRBJ2-1, with TRBD2 as a possible D gene (5 bases). The CDR3 runs 13 residues. Trimming took 6 bases from V and 5 from J, leaving 11 bases between them. Germline V gene sequence: CDR1 SEHNR, CDR2 FQNEAQ (reference sequence).

A word on this clonotype: A clone one base away is much larger, so this may be a read error. The CDR3 does not close with the conserved phenylalanine or tryptophan, likely indicating a read error. This sequence joins TRBV29-1 and TRBJ1-1; D not certain. This CDR3 has 11 residues. Between the trimmed V and J ends, which lost 5 bases and 3 bases, there was a span of 7 bases. The germline CDR1 and CDR2 sequences are SQVTM and ANQGSEA. The CDR3 DNA sequence: TGCAGCGTTCTCTGGGACACTGAAGCTTTCTCT. Translated, it gives CSVLWDTEAFS.

There are many counts of this clonotype. The chain couples TRBV7-9 to TRBJ1-1; TRBD1 matches 11 bases. Germline CDR1 reads SEHNR; CDR2 reads FQNEAQ (reference sequence). After removal of 11 bases from V and 7 bases from J, the junction contained 9 bases not matched to a gene. The CDR3 extends over 13 amino acids. The CDR3 spells CAERTGGLDEAFF. CDR3 DNA: TGTGCCGAGCGGACAGGGGGCTTGGATGAAGCTTTCTTT.

The sample holds a few counts of this clonotype. This sequence joins TRBV27 and TRBJ2-7, with D possibly TRBD1 on 6 matching bases. The CDR3 contains 16 residues. Germline CDR1 and CDR2: MNHEY and SMNVEV (reference sequence). Trimming pared 4 bases from V and 4 bases from J, leaving 20 bases between. The CDR3 loop is CASSSNRDAGWYEQYF. In DNA form, the CDR3 reads TGTGCCAGCAGTTCAAACAGGGATGCCGGCTGGTACGAGCAGTACTTC.

This clonotype was seen many times. J is TRBJ2-5 and V is TRBV7-9; 8 bases map to TRBD1. This CDR3 has 14 residues. Looked up from germline, CDR1 is SEHNR and CDR2 is FQNEAQ (reference sequence). The V and J ends lost 5 bases and 2 bases, in that order; junction bases with no gene match: 4. CDR3 sequence (DNA): TGTGCCAGCAGCACATGGGACAGGCAAGAGACCCAGTACTTC. Its translation: CASSTWDRQETQYF.

Many counts were recorded for this clonotype. V gene TRBV29-1 combines with J gene TRBJ2-3, with 10 positions matching TRBD1. Germline assignment: CDR1 SQVTM and CDR2 ANQGSEA. V was pared by 1 base and J by 3 bases, with 1 base of the junction left unmatched. The CDR3 is 14 residues long. The DNA of the CDR3 is TGCAGCGTTGAAGGGACAGGGGGTACAGATACGCAGTATTTT. This translates into CSVEGTGGTDTQYF.

Comments on this clonotype: This sequence may be a read error, since a much larger clone differs from it by one base. This chain uses TRBV20-1 with TRBJ2-5; a possible D gene is TRBD1 (6 bases). CDR3 length equals 14 residues. CDR1 and CDR2 (germline): DFQATT, SNEGSKA (reference sequence). This chain's CDR3 is CCARGTGQRETQYF. CDR3 nucleotides: TGCTGTGCTAGAGGAACCGGACAGAGGGAGACCCAGTACTTC.

A note on this clonotype: A much more abundant neighbour one base away suggests this may be a read error. In DNA, the CDR3 is TGCAGCGTGTCAGAAGGGGCGGGGACGGTCTTGGATACGCGGTATTTT. It specifies CSVSEGAGTVLDTRYF. The chain is built from TRBV29-1 and TRBJ2-3; D perhaps matches TRBD2 (6 bases). Germline V gives CDR1 SQVTM, CDR2 ANQGSEA. The CDR3 extends over 16 amino acids.

In DNA, the CDR3 is TGCGCCAGCAGCCAAGCCTCCACGGGGCGCACAGATACGCAGTATTTT. Protein: CASSQASTGRTDTQYF. The rearrangement links TRBV4-3 to TRBJ2-3, with D possibly called TRBD1 or TRBD2 (5 bases each). Germline V gene data show CDR1 as LGHNA and CDR2 as YSLEER. This CDR3 has 16 residues. V was pared by 1 base and J by 1 base, with 12 bases between.

Ten or more counts support this clonotype. The CDR3 is CASSKGNSHNDTQYF. The DNA of the CDR3 is TGTGCCAGCAGCAAAGGGAATTCCCATAACGATACGCAGTATTTT. V gene TRBV21-1 combines with J gene TRBJ2-3. TRBV21-1 is a known pseudogene. The CDR3 covers 15 residues.